The source of this T cell receptor (beta chain) is a study of blood T cell repertoires in COVID-19. Study details: From the United States, Italy and Spain came samples of acute and convalescent COVID-19. PBMCs, B-cell-depleted T cells, or T cells provided the cDNA or gDNA that made up the material.

The V gene's germline CDR1 is LGHNA and CDR2 YSLEER. J was trimmed by 4 bases and V by 1 base; bases with no gene match: 2. CDR3 size: 16 residues. Original processing methods: Amplification of reference gene primers provided the estimated nucleated cell counts. Clones were sequenced by immunoSEQ multiplex PCR, and TCRdb holds only the in-frame ones, with some missing. That table is the source of V, J and clone size, and D and trimming were worked out from the DNA. The repertoire has about 97,000 clones, 85% of them found once; the top ten carry less than 2%. This chain connects TRBV4-3 to TRBJ2-1; 12 bases fit TRBD2. The specimen sequenced was peripheral blood. The sequence was collected from a woman aged 70 to 79 with active or convalescent COVID-19. As DNA, the CDR3 is TGCGCCAGCAGCCAAGGGACTAGCGGGAAGTACAATGAGCAGTTCTTC. Residues: CASSQGTSGKYNEQFF.